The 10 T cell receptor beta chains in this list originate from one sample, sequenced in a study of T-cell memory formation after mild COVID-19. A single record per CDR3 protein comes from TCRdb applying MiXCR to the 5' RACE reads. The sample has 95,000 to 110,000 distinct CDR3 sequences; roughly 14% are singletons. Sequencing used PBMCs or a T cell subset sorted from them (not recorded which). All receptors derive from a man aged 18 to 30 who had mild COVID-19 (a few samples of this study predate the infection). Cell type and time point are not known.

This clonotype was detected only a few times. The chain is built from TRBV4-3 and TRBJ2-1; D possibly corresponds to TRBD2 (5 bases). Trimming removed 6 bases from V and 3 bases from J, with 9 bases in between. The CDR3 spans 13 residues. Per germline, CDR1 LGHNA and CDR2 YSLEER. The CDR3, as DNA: TGCGCCAGCAGGGACCGGGGCTACAATGAGCAGTTCTTC. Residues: CASRDRGYNEQFF.

The CDR3 DNA sequence: TGTGCCAGCAGCTTAGCAGGGGGAGGCTCCTACAATGAGCAGTTCTTC. Protein sequence: CASSLAGGGSYNEQFF. The rearrangement uses TRBV11-2 and TRBJ2-1, with D tentatively TRBD1 (7 bases). Germline CDR1 reads SGHAT; CDR2 reads FQNNGV. This CDR3 contains 16 residues. Trimming took off 1 base at V and 0 bases at J, with 10 bases between the two ends. The full variable domain, rest sourced from reference TRBV11-2 and TRBJ2-1, is EAGVAQSPRYKIIEKRQSVAFWCNPISGHATLYWYQQILGQGPKLLIQFQNNGVVDDSQLPKDRFSAERLKGVDSTLKIQPAKLEDSAVYLCASSLAGGGSYNEQFFGPGTRLTVL.

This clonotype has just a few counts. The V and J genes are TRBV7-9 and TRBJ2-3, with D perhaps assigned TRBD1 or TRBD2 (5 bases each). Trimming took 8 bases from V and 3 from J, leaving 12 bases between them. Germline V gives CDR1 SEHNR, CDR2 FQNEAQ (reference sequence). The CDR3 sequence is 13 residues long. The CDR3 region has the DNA TGTGCCAGCGGGACGCCAGGGACAGATACGCAGTATTTT. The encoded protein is CASGTPGTDTQYF.

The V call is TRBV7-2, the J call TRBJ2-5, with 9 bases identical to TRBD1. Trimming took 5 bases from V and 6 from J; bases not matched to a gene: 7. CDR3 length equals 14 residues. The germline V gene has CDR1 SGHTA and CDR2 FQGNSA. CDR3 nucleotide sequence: TGTGCCAGCAGCCATGGGACAGGGTTAAAGACCCAGTACTTC. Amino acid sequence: CASSHGTGLKTQYF.

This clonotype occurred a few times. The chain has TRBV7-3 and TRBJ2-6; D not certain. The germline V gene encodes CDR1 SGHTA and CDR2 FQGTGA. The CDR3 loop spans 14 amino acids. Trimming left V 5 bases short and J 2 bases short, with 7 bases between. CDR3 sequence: CASSKGTGANVLTF. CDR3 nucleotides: TGTGCCAGCAGCAAAGGGACTGGGGCCAACGTCCTGACTTTC.

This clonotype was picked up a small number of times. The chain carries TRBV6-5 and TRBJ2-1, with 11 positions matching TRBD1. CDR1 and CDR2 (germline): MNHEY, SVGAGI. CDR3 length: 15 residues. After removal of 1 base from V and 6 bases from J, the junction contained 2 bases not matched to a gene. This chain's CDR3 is CASSYFGQGANEQFF. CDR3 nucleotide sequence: TGTGCCAGCAGTTACTTCGGACAGGGGGCCAATGAGCAGTTCTTC.

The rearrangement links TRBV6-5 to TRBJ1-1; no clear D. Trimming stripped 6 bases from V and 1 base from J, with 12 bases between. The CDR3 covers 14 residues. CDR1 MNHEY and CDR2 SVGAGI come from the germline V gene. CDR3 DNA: TGTGCCAGCAGCCCCGCTCCGGGGAACACTGAAGCTTTCTTT. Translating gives CASSPAPGNTEAFF.

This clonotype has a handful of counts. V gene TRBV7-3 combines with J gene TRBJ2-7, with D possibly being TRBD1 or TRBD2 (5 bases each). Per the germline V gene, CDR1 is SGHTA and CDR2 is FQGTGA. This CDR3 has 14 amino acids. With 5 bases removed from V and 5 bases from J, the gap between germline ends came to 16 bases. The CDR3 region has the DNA TGTGCCAGCAGCCCCGAGGCAGGGAGTGACGAGCAGTACTTC. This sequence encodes CASSPEAGSDEQYF.

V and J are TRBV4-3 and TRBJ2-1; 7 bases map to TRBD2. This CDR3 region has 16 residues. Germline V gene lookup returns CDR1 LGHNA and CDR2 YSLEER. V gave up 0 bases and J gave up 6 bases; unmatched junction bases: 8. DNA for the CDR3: TGCGCCAGCAGCCAAGATCGAAGCGGGGCCGGCAATGAGCAGTTCTTC. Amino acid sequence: CASSQDRSGAGNEQFF.

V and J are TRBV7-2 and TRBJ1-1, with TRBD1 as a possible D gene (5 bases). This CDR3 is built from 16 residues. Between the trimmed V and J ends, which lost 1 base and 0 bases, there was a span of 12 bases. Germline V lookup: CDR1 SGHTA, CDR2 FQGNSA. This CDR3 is CASSLVAGTLNTEAFF. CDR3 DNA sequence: TGTGCCAGCAGCTTAGTGGCAGGGACTTTGAACACTGAAGCTTTCTTT.